This entry concerns a single T cell receptor beta chain. The data were obtained in a study of ipilimumab plus nivolumab after autologous stem cell transplantation. Starting 14 to 28 days after autologous transplant, ipilimumab 1 mg/kg was given. Assay: immunoSEQ multiplex PCR; the TCRdb copy retains only in-frame clones and omits some. Here the sample spans 84,000 or so clones, under 85% being singletons. The V and J ends lost 2 bases and 10 bases respectively, with 12 bases between them. CDR1 is LNHDA and CDR2 is SQIVND in the germline V gene (reference sequence). The CDR3 consists of 13 residues. The source material was PBMCs, sampled in a trial of ipilimumab plus nivolumab as post-transplant consolidation. The V call is TRBV19, the J call TRBJ2-1; maybe TRBD2 (7 bases). This sequence originates from a male donor with diffuse large B-cell lymphoma. DNA of the CDR3: TGTGCCAGTAGTATATCGGGGGGCCGGGAGCAGTTCTTC. As protein: CASSISGGREQFF.